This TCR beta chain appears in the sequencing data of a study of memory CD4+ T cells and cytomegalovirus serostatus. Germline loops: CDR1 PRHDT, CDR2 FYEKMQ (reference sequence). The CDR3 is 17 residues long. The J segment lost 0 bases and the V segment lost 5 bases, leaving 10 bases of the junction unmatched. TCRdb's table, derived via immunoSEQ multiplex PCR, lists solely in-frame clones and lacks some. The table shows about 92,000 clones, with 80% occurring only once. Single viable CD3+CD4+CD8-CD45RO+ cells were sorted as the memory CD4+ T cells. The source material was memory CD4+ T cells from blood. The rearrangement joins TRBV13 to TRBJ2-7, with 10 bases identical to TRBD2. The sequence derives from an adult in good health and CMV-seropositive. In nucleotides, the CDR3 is TGTGCCAGCAGCCGACGAACTAGCGGGACATTCTCCTACGAGCAGTACTTC. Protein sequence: CASSRRTSGTFSYEQYF.